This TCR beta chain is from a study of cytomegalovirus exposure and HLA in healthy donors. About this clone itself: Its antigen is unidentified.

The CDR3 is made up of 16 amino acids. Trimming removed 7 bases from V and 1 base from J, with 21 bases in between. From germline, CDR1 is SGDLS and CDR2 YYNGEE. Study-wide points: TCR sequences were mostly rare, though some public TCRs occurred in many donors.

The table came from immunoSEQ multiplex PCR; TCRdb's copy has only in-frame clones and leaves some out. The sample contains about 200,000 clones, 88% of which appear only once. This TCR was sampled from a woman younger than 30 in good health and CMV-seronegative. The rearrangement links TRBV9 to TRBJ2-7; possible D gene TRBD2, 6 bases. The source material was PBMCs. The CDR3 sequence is CASSRVGIAASYEQYF. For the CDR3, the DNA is TGTGCCAGCTCCCGTGTGGGCATAGCGGCGTCCTACGAGCAGTACTTC.